This is a list of T cell receptor beta chains from one sample in a study of control samples from healthy donors and cancer patients. Assay used: immunoSEQ multiplex PCR; TCRdb lists only in-frame clones, some missing. Of about 150,000 clones in the sample, about 93% were seen once. The specimen sequenced was blood. These receptors came from a man aged 50 or older in good health. The CDR3 runs from the conserved cysteine through the conserved F or W. Clone size, where shown, is once, few, many, or a class for clones that have expanded.

length: 16
J: TRBJ2-2
size: .
V: TRBV3-1/TRBV3-2
CDR3: CASRQRSGLNTGELFF

length: 15
J: TRBJ1-2
size: .
V: TRBV27
CDR3: CASSFFGQGSYGYTF

length: 16
J: TRBJ2-7
size: .
V: TRBV10-3
CDR3: CATLGGRTGTTYEQYF

length: 18
J: TRBJ1-4
size: .
V: TRBV28
CDR3: CASISPSTRAYTNEKLFF

length: 15
J: TRBJ1-1
size: few
V: TRBV27
CDR3: CASSRPGQMNTEAFF

length: 13
J: TRBJ1-2
size: few
V: TRBV6-5
CDR3: CASSSQGAGGYTF

length: 16
J: TRBJ2-5
size: few
V: TRBV3-1/TRBV3-2
CDR3: CASSQEPQGKGETQYF

length: 14
J: TRBJ1-4
size: .
V: TRBV28
CDR3: CASSSPTTNEKLFF

length: 13
J: TRBJ1-5
size: few
V: TRBV29-1
CDR3: CSVRGQGNQPQHF

length: 17
J: TRBJ2-1
size: .
V: TRBV15
CDR3: CATSPAGGAGVSNEQFF

length: 17
J: TRBJ2-3
size: .
V: TRBV5-1
CDR3: CASSSGLAGASTDTQYF

length: 11
J: TRBJ1-5
size: .
V: TRBV27
CDR3: CASSLDQPQHF

length: 14
J: TRBJ1-1
size: .
V: TRBV29-1
CDR3: CSGGGGQGATEAFF

length: 14
J: TRBJ2-7
size: .
V: TRBV5-4
CDR3: CASSRKGVSYEQYF

length: 14
J: TRBJ2-2
size: .
V: TRBV7-3
CDR3: CASSSGKKTGELFF

length: 12
J: TRBJ2-5
size: .
V: TRBV29-1
CDR3: CSVRKGPETQYF

length: 16
J: TRBJ2-7
size: .
V: TRBV21-1
CDR3: CASSKECRGRRYEQYF

length: 13
J: TRBJ2-7
size: .
V: TRBV7-2
CDR3: CASSRDYSYEQYF

length: 13
J: TRBJ1-4
size: .
V: TRBV30
CDR3: CAWKRQGSEKLFF

length: 14
J: TRBJ2-7
size: .
V: TRBV28
CDR3: CASSQTGGRYEQYF

length: 12
J: TRBJ2-7
size: .
V: TRBV27
CDR3: CASSLRGYEQYF

length: 16
J: TRBJ2-1
size: .
V: TRBV4-1
CDR3: CASSQPGTPTRDEQFF

length: 16
J: TRBJ2-3
size: .
V: TRBV7-3
CDR3: CASSLGLAEYTDTQYF

length: 15
J: TRBJ2-3
size: .
V: TRBV7-2
CDR3: CASSKRPRATDTQYF

length: 14
J: TRBJ1-2
size: .
V: TRBV28
CDR3: CASSRLGTGIGYTF

length: 12
J: TRBJ2-2
size: .
V: TRBV19
CDR3: CANPGGAGELFF

length: 15
J: TRBJ2-1
size: .
V: TRBV10-2
CDR3: CASSESRLASYEQFF

length: 14
J: TRBJ1-4
size: .
V: TRBV11-2
CDR3: CASSFGQGYEKLFF

length: 16
J: TRBJ2-5
size: once
V: TRBV2
CDR3: CASIRTSGRAGETQYF

length: 16
J: TRBJ2-1
size: .
V: TRBV19
CDR3: CASSILTSNTYNEQFF

length: 16
J: TRBJ2-1
size: once
V: TRBV6-6
CDR3: CASTRGAGVNSNEQFF

length: 16
J: TRBJ2-2
size: few
V: TRBV7-9
CDR3: CASSLEPGGPGGELFF

length: 14
J: TRBJ2-1
size: .
V: TRBV7-2
CDR3: CASSLRLRDNEQFF

length: 18
J: TRBJ2-6
size: .
V: TRBV18
CDR3: CASSPGRGASSGANVLTF

length: 14
J: TRBJ1-5
size: .
V: TRBV11-2
CDR3: CASSLAGGNQPQHF

length: 12
J: TRBJ2-7
size: .
V: TRBV18
CDR3: CASSPQGDEQYF

length: 12
J: TRBJ1-1
size: .
V: TRBV15
CDR3: CATSKARTEAFF

length: 14
J: TRBJ2-5
size: .
V: TRBV5-1
CDR3: CASQGLAGFETQYF

length: 15
J: TRBJ2-5
size: .
V: TRBV5-1
CDR3: CASSPGLQFQETQYF

length: 21
J: TRBJ2-2
size: .
V: TRBV24-1
CDR3: CATSDLSPGQGKGGLAGELFF

length: 17
J: TRBJ2-6
size: .
V: TRBV10-3
CDR3: CAISATSGISGANVLTF

length: 13
J: TRBJ1-1
size: .
V: TRBV16
CDR3: CASSQVSGSEAFF

length: 12
J: TRBJ2-7
size: .
V: TRBV7-8
CDR3: CASSSVAYEQYF

length: 15
J: TRBJ1-5
size: .
V: TRBV7-2
CDR3: CASSLRGQGSQPQHF

length: 16
J: TRBJ2-7
size: .
V: TRBV11-1
CDR3: CASSLRAGTSGTKQYF

length: 14
J: TRBJ2-7
size: .
V: TRBV6-5
CDR3: CASSYKLSSYEQYF

length: 13
J: TRBJ2-1
size: .
V: TRBV7-2
CDR3: CASSELAYNEQFF

length: 15
J: TRBJ1-6
size: .
V: TRBV4-1
CDR3: CASSLQGAPNSPLHF

length: 15
J: TRBJ1-2
size: .
V: TRBV3-1/TRBV3-2
CDR3: CASSQPTGGINVNTF

length: 17
J: TRBJ2-7
size: .
V: TRBV2
CDR3: CASSGPGLAGDSYEQYF

length: 12
J: TRBJ1-4
size: .
V: TRBV15
CDR3: CATRRGREKLFF

length: 13
J: TRBJ2-1
size: .
V: TRBV24-1
CDR3: CATSEWSMDEQFF

length: 16
J: TRBJ2-2
size: .
V: TRBV5-1
CDR3: CASSGSLSLNTGELFF